This T cell receptor (beta chain) was sequenced in a study of T cells in Graves' hyperthyroidism and ophthalmopathy. Amplification yielded TCR beta CDR3 regions, with RNA transcripts as the source. HTBI primers were employed in a first-round RT-PCR of the TCR CDR3. TCRdb fed the multiplex PCR reads into MiXCR, producing one record per CDR3 protein. The table has 130,000 to 150,000 distinct CDR3 sequences, approximately 20% seen once; the top ten hold roughly 71%. The germline V gene has CDR1 MNHNS and CDR2 SASEGT. This CDR3 region has 14 residues. Trimming took 2 bases from V and 12 from J, leaving 17 bases between them.

This chain joins TRBV6-1 and TRBJ2-1, with D perhaps assigned TRBD1 or TRBD2 (6 bases each). This receptor was identified in a woman between 50 and 59 years old with Graves' hyperthyroidism that later progressed to Graves' ophthalmopathy. The sequenced material came from blood. The CDR3 sequence is CASSEYGGRDTQFF. In DNA, the CDR3 is TGTGCCAGCAGTGAATACGGGGGACGGGACACGCAGTTCTTC.